This TCR beta chain was identified in a study of tumor-infiltrating lymphocytes in primary liver carcinoma. Across the whole study: Stage T1-T3 N0M0 and a size of about 4.2 to 10 cm characterized the tumors. Samples returned roughly 3.5 to 8 million productive TCRbeta reads, a yield that was similar across tissue types. Study-wide findings and caveats: No more than about 8-24% of top clones could be seen in all five tumor regions.

Total RNA (roughly 540 ng) served as template for TCR beta cDNA synthesis primed by a constant-region primer. Modified slightly, ARM-PCR produced TCR beta libraries over three nested multiplex PCR rounds. Primers for the first two PCR rounds were TRBV1-TRBV30 forward primers and a C-beta reverse primer (roughly 10 cycles per round). TCRdb passed the multiplex PCR reads through MiXCR, listing each CDR3 protein once. The sample includes 70,000 to 85,000 distinct CDR3 sequences, 70% to 80% of them seen just once. Total RNA and DNA came together from approximately 20-30 mg of bulk tissue without cell sorting. The germline V gene has CDR1 MDHEN and CDR2 SYDVKM. The V end was cut by 5 bases, the J end by 4 bases, with 17 bases between. The CDR3 totals 15 residues. This clonotype has a count of ten or more. Its antigen is still unknown.

The chain couples TRBV28 to TRBJ1-2, with a possible D match to TRBD1 (6 bases). This clonotype originated in a woman aged 60-70 years with primary liver carcinoma and hepatitis B virus infection. Specimen: liver tumor tissue from sampling region 4. Subset in this sample: tumor region T4, right-lateral pole. Here the CDR3 DNA reads TGTGCCAGCAGTATTTCCCGAGGGGGTCTCTATGGCTACACCTTC. As protein: CASSISRGGLYGYTF.